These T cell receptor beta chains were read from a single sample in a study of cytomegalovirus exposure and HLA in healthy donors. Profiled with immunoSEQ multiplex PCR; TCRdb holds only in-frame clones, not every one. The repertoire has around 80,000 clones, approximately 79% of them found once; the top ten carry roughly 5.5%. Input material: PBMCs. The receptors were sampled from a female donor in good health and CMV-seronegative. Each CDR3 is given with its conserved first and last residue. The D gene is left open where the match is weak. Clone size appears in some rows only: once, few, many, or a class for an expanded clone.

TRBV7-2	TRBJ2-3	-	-	CASSPWRGGTDTQYF	TGTGCCAGCAGCCCGTGGCGGGGTGGGACAGATACGCAGTATTTT
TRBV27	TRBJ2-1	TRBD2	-	CASSFVTSGYNEQFF	TGTGCCAGCAGTTTCGTGACTAGCGGTTACAATGAGCAGTTCTTC
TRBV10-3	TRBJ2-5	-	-	CAISESTPGQETQYF	TGTGCCATCAGTGAGTCGACTCCAGGGCAAGAGACCCAGTACTTC
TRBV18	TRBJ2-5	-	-	CASSPENSGTQYF	TGTGCCAGCTCACCAGAAAATAGTGGGACCCAGTACTTC
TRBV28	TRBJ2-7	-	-	CASSRLEYYEQYF	TGTGCCAGCAGTAGACTAGAATACTACGAGCAGTACTTC
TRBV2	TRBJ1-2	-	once	CATAQQRTGYGYTF	TGTGCCACCGCCCAACAGCGGACCGGCTATGGCTACACCTTC
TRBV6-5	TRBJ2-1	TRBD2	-	CASSYGLVKYNEQFF	TGTGCCAGCAGTTACGGACTAGTGAAATACAATGAGCAGTTCTTC
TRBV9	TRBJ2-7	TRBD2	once	CASSAGTSGSSEQYF	TGTGCCAGCAGCGCGGGGACTAGCGGGAGTTCCGAGCAGTACTTC
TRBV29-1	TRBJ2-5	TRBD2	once	CSVGLAGGQETQYF	TGCAGCGTTGGCCTAGCGGGGGGTCAAGAGACCCAGTACTTC
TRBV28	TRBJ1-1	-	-	CASSSTTSGAFF	TGTGCCAGCAGTTCAACCACATCGGGGGCTTTCTTT
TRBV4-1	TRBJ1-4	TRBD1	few	CASSQTGVTNEKLFF	TGCGCCAGCAGCCAAACAGGGGTAACTAATGAAAAACTGTTTTTT
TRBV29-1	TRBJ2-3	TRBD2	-	CSFGLGISTDTQYF	TGCAGCTTCGGACTAGGAATAAGCACAGATACGCAGTATTTT
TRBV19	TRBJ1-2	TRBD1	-	CASSDRGYGYTF	TGTGCCAGTAGCGACAGGGGGTATGGCTACACCTTC
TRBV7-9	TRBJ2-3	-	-	CASSLTGTSDTQYF	TGTGCCAGCAGCTTGACCGGGACTTCAGATACGCAGTATTTT
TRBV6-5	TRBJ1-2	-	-	CASSYSGQPKGYTF	TGTGCCAGCAGTTACTCTGGACAGCCCAAGGGCTACACCTTC
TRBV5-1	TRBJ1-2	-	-	CASSLAEAGTQSSYGYTF	TGCGCCAGCAGCTTGGCCGAGGCAGGGACTCAGAGTAGCTATGGCTACACCTTC
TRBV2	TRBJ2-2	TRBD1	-	CASRDRGNGELFF	TGTGCCAGCCGGGACAGGGGAAACGGGGAGCTGTTTTTT
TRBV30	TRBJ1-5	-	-	CAWNRGNQPQHF	TGTGCCTGGAACAGGGGCAATCAGCCCCAGCATTTT
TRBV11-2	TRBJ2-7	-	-	CASSSGILVYEQYF	TGTGCCAGCAGCTCAGGGATTCTAGTCTACGAGCAGTACTTC
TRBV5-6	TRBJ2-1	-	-	CASSLVAGTPNEQFF	TGTGCCAGCAGCTTGGTCGCGGGGACTCCCAATGAGCAGTTCTTC
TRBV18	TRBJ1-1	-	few	CASSPDAGVEAFF	TGTGCCAGCTCACCAGATGCAGGGGTGGAAGCTTTCTTT
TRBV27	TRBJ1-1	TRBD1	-	CASSPQTGAPNTEAFF	TGTGCCAGCAGTCCTCAGACAGGGGCCCCGAACACTGAAGCTTTCTTT
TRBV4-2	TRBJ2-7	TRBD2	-	CASSQDASGTPEQYF	TGTGCCAGCAGCCAAGATGCTAGCGGAACGCCCGAGCAGTACTTC
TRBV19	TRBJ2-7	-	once	CASSIDLEVHEQYF	TGTGCCAGTAGTATAGATTTAGAGGTGCACGAGCAGTACTTC
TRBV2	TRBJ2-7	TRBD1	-	CASSGQGSNYEQYF	TGTGCCAGCAGTGGACAGGGGAGCAACTACGAGCAGTACTTC
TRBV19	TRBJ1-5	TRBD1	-	CASAITGADQPQHF	TGTGCCAGCGCCATAACAGGGGCGGATCAGCCCCAGCATTTT
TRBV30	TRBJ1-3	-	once	CAWSFIGGSTGNTIYF	TGTGCCTGGAGTTTCATCGGCGGGAGCACTGGAAACACCATATATTTT
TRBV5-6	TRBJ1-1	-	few	CASSSTPGEAFF	TGTGCCAGCAGCTCCACGCCAGGTGAAGCTTTCTTT
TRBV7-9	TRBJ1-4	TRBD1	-	CASSSQTGAGEKLFF	TGTGCCAGCAGCTCCCAGACAGGGGCCGGTGAAAAACTGTTTTTT
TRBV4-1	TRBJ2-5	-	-	CASSLSQRETQYF	TGCGCCAGCAGCCTTAGCCAGCGGGAGACCCAGTACTTC
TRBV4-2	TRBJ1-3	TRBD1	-	CASSQDRGQRVSGNTIYF	TGTGCCAGCAGCCAAGATAGGGGGCAGCGCGTCTCTGGAAACACCATATATTTT
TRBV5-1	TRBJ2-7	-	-	CASSPGAGGAYEQYF	TGCGCCAGCAGCCCGGGAGCTGGGGGGGCATACGAGCAGTACTTC